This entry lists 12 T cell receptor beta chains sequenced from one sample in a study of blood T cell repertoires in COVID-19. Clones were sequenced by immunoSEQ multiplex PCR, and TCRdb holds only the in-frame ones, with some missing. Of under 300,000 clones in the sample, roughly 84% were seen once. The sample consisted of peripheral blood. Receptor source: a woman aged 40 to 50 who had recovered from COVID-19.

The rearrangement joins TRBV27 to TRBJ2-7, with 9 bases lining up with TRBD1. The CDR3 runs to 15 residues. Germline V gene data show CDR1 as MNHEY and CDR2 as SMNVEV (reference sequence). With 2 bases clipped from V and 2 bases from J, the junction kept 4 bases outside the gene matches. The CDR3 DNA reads TGTGCCAGCAGTTTAGCCGGACAGGGGCCCTACGAGCAGTACTTC. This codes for CASSLAGQGPYEQYF.

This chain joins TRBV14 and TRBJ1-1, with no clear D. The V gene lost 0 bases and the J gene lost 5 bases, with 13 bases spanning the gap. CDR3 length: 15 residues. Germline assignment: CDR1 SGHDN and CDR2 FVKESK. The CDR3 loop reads CASSQDWSPGTEAFF. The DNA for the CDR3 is TGTGCCAGCAGCCAAGATTGGAGCCCCGGTACTGAAGCTTTCTTT.

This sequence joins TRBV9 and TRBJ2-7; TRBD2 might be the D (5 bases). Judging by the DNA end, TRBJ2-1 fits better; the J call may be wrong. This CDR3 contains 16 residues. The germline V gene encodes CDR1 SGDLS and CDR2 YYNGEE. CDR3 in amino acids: CASSVEGNTRNNEQFF. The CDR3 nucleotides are TGTGCCAGCAGCGTCGAGGGAAACACTAGGAACAATGAGCAGTTCTTC.

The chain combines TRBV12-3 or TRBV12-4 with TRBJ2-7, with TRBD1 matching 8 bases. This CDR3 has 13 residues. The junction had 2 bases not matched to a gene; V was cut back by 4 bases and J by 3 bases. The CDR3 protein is CASSYRGDYEQYF. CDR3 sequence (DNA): TGTGCCAGCAGTTACAGGGGGGACTACGAGCAGTACTTC.

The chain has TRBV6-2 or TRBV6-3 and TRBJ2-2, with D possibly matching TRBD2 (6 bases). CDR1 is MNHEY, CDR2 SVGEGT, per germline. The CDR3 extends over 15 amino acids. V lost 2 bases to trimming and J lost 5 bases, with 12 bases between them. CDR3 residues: CASSYRMSGTGELFF. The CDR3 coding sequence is TGTGCCAGCAGTTACCGGATGAGCGGGACCGGGGAGCTGTTTTTT.

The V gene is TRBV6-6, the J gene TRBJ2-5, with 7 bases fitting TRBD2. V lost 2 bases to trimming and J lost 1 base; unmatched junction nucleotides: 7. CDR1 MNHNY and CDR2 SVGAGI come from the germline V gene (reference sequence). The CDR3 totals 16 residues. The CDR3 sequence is CASSYNWGGPQETQYF. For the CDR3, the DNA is TGTGCCAGCAGTTACAATTGGGGAGGGCCCCAAGAGACCCAGTACTTC.

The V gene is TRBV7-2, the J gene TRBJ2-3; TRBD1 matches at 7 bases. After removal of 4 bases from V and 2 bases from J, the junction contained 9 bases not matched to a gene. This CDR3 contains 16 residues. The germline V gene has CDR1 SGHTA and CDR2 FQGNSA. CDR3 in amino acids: CASSSAFGQDTDTQYF. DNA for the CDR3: TGTGCCAGCAGCTCAGCTTTTGGACAGGACACAGATACGCAGTATTTT.

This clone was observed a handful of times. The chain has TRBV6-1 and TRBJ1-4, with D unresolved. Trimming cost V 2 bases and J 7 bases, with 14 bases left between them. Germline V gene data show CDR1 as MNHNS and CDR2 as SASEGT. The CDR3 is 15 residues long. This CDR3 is CASSESRLGSEKLFF. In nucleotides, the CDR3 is TGTGCCAGCAGTGAATCCCGGTTGGGCAGTGAAAAACTGTTTTTT.

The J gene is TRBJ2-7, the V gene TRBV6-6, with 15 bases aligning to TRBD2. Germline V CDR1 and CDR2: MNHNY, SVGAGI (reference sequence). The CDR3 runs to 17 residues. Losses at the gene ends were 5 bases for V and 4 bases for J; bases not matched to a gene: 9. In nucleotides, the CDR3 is TGTGCCAGCAGTCCGGGGACTAGCGGGGGGTCAAGATACGAGCAGTACTTC. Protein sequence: CASSPGTSGGSRYEQYF.

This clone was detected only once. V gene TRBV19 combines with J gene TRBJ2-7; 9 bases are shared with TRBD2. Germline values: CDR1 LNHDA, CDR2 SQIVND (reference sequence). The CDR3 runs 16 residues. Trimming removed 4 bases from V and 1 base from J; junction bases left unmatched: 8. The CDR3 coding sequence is TGTGCCAGTAGTAGGACGCCGGGACTAGCATCCTACGAGCAGTACTTC. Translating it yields CASSRTPGLASYEQYF.

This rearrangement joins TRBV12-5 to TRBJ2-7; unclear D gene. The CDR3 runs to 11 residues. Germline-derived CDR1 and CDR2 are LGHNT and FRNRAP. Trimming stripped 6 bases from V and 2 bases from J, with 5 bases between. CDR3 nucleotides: TGTGCTAGTGGCCCTCCCTACGAGCAGTACTTC. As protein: CASGPPYEQYF.

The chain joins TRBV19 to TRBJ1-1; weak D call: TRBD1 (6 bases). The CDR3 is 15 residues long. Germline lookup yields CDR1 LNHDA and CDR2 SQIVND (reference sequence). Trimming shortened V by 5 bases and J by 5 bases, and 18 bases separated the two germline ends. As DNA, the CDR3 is TGTGCCAGTAGTCCACGCTTACAGGGTGGAACTGAAGCTTTCTTT. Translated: CASSPRLQGGTEAFF.